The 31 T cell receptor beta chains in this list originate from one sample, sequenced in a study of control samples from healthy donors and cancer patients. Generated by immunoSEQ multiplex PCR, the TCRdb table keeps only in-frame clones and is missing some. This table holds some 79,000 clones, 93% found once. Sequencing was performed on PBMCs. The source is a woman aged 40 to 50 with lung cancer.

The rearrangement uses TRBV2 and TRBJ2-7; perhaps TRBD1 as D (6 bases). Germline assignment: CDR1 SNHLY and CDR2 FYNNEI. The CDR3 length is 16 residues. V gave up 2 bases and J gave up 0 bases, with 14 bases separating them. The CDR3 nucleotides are TGTGCCAGCAGTGAACCAGGACAGAGAAGCTCCTACGAGCAGTACTTC. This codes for CASSEPGQRSSYEQYF.

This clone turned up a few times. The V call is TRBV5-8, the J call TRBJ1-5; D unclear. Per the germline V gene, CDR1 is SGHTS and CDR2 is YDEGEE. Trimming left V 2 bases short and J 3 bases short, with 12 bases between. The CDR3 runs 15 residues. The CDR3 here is CASSFGYGDNQPQHF. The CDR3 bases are TGTGCCAGCAGCTTTGGGTATGGGGACAATCAGCCCCAGCATTTT.

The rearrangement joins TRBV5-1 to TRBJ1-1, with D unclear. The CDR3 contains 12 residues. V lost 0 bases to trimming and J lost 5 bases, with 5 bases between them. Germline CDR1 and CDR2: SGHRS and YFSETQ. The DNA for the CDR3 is TGCGCCAGCAGCTTGGGAAGGACTGAAGCTTTCTTT. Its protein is CASSLGRTEAFF.

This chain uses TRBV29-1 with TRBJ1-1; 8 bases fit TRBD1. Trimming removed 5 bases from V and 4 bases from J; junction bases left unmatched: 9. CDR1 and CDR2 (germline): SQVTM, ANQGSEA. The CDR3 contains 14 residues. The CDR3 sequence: CSVIGQGGLTEAFF. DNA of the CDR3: TGCAGCGTTATCGGACAGGGTGGACTCACTGAAGCTTTCTTT.

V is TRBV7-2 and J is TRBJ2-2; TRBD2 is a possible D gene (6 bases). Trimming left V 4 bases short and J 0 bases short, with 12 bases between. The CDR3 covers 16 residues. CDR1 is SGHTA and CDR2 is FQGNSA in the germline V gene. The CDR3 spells CASSSTWGANTGELFF. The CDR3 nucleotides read TGTGCCAGCAGCTCGACCTGGGGGGCGAACACCGGGGAGCTGTTTTTT.

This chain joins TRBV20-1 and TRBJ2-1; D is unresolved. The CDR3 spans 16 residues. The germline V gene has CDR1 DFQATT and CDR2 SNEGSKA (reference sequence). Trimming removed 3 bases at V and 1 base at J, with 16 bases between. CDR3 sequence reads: CSASLGDTRSYNEQFF. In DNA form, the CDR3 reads TGCAGTGCTAGTCTTGGAGACACCCGATCCTACAATGAGCAGTTCTTC.

CDR3 sequence (DNA): TGTGCCAGCAGCCAAGATAAAGGAGGCTACACCTTC. This sequence encodes CASSQDKGGYTF. This chain uses TRBV3-1 (or the pseudogene TRBV3-2) with TRBJ1-2; D ambiguous. CDR1 is LGHDT and CDR2 is YNNKEL in the germline V gene (reference sequence). The CDR3 has 12 amino acids. With 0 bases removed from V and 8 bases from J, the gap between germline ends came to 7 bases.

CDR3 nucleotides: TGTGCCAGCAGCCCAATACAGGGGAGCCGAAACACCATATATTTT. Protein product: CASSPIQGSRNTIYF. The chain links TRBV11-3 to TRBJ1-3; 7 bases are shared with TRBD1. This CDR3 is 15 amino acids long. V lost 5 bases to trimming and J lost 5 bases; unmatched junction nucleotides: 9. CDR1 and CDR2 (germline): SGHNT, YENEEA.

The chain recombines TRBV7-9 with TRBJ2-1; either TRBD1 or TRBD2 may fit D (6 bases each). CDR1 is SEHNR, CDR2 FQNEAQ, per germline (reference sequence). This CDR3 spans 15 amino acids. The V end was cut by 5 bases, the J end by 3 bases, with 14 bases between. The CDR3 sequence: CASSPIGGLYNEQFF. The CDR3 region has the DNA TGTGCCAGCAGCCCTATAGGGGGGCTCTACAATGAGCAGTTCTTC.

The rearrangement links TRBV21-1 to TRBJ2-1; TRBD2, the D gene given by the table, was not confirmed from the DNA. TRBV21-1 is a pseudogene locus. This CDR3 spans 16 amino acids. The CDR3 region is CASSKNEDPRMNEQFF. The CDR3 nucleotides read TGTGCCAGCAGCAAAAACGAGGATCCGAGGATGAATGAGCAGTTCTTC.

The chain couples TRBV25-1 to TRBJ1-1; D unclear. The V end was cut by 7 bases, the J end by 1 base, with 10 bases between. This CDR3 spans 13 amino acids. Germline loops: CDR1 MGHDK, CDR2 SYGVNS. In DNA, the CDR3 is TGTGCCAGCAAGTTCGGGGAGAACACTGAAGCTTTCTTT. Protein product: CASKFGENTEAFF.

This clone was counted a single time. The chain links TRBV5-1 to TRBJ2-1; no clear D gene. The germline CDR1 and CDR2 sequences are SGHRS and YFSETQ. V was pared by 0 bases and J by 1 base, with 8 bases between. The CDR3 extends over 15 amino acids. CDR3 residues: CASSLDPNSYNEQFF. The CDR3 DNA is TGCGCCAGCAGCTTGGATCCGAATTCCTACAATGAGCAGTTCTTC. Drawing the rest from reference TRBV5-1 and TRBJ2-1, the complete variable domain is KAGVTQTPRYLIKTRGQQVTLSCSPISGHRSVSWYQQTPGQGLQFLFEYFSETQRNKGNFPGRFSGRQFSNSRSEMNVSTLELGDSALYLCASSLDPNSYNEQFFGPGTRLTVL.

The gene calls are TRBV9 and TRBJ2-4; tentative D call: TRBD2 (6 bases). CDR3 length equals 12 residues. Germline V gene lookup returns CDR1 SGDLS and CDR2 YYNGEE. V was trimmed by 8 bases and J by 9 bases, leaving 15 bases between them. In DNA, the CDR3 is TGTGCCAGTACGGGGGAAGGCGGCATTCAGTACTTC. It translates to CASTGEGGIQYF.

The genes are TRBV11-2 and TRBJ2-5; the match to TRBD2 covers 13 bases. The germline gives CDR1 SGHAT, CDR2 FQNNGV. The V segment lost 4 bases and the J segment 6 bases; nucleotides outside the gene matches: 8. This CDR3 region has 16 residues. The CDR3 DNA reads TGTGCCAGCAGCTCGTGGACTAGCGGGGGTGAAAAGACCCAGTACTTC. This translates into CASSSWTSGGEKTQYF.

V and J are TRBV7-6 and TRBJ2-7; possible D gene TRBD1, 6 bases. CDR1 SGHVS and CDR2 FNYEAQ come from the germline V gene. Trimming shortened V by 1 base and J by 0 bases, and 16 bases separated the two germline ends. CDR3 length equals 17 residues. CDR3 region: CASSLVTQGPLSYEQYF. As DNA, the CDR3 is TGTGCCAGCAGCTTAGTCACCCAGGGGCCCCTCTCCTACGAGCAGTACTTC.

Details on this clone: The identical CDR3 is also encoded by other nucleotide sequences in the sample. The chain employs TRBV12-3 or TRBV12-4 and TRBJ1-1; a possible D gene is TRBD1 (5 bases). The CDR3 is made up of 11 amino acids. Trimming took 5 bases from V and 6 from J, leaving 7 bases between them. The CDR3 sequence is CASSPGPEAFF. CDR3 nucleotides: TGTGCCAGCAGTCCGGGACCTGAAGCTTTCTTT.

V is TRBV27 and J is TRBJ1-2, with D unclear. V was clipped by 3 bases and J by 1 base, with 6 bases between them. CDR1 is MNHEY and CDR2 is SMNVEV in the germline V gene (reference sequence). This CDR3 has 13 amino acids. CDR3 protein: CASSFRSNYGYTF. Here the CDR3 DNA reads TGTGCCAGCAGTTTCAGGAGTAACTATGGCTACACCTTC.

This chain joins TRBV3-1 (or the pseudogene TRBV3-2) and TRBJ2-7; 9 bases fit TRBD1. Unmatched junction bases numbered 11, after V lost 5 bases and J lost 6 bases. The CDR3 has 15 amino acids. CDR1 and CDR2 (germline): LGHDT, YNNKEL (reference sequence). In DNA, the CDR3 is TGTGCCAGCAGCGAAACAGGGGGCGGATTCCTCGAGCAGTACTTC. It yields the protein CASSETGGGFLEQYF.

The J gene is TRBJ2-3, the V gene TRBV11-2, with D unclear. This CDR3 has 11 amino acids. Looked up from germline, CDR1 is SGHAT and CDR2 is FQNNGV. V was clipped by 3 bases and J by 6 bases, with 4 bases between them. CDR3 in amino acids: CASSLGDTQYF. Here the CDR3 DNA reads TGTGCCAGCAGCTTGGGCGATACGCAGTATTTT.

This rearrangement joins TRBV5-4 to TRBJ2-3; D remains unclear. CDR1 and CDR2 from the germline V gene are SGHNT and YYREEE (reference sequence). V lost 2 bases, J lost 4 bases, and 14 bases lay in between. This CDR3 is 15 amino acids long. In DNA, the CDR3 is TGTGCCAGCAGCTTTTCGCAGTGGCTAGCAGATACGCAGTATTTT. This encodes CASSFSQWLADTQYF.

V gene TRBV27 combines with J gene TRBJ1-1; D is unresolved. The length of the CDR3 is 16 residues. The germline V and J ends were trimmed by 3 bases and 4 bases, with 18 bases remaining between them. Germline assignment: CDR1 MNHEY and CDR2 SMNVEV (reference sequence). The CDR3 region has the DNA TGTGCCAGCAGTTTCCCGAGGGAAGGAGGAGGCACTGAAGCTTTCTTT. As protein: CASSFPREGGGTEAFF.

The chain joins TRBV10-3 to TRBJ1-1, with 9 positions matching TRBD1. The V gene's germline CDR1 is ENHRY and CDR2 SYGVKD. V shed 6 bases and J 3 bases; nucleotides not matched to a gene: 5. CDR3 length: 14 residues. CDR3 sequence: CAIRGTGRDTEAFF. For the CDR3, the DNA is TGTGCCATCAGGGGGACAGGGCGGGACACTGAAGCTTTCTTT.

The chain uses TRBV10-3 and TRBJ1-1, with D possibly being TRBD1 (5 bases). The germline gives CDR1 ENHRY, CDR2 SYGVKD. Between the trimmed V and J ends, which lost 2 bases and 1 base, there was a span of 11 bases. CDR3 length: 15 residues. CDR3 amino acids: CAISEGGTGNTEAFF. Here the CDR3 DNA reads TGTGCCATCAGTGAGGGGGGGACGGGGAACACTGAAGCTTTCTTT.

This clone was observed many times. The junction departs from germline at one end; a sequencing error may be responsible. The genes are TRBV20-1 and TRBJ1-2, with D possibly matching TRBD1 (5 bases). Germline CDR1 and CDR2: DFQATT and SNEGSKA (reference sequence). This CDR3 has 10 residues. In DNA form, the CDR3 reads TGCAGTGCCATAGAGAAGGGGATCGCCTTC. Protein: CSAIEKGIAF.

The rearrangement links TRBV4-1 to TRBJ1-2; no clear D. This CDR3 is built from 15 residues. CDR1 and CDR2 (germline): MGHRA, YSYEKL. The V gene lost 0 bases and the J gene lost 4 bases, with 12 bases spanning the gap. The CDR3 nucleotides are TGCGCCAGCAGCCAAGAACCACGGCCACTCTATGGCTACACCTTC. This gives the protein CASSQEPRPLYGYTF.

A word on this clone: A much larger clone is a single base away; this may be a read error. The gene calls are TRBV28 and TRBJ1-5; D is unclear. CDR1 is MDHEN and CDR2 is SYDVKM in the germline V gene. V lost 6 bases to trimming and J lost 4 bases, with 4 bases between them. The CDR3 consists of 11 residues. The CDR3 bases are TGTGCCAGCAGCCAGAATCAGCCCCAGCATTTT. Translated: CASSQNQPQHF.

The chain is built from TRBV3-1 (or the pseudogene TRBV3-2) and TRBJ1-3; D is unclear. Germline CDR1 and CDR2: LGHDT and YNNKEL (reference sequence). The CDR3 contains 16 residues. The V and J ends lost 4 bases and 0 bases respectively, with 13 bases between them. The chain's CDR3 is CASSPRRGVSGNTIYF. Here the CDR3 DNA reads TGTGCCAGCAGCCCCCGACGCGGCGTCTCTGGAAACACCATATATTTT.

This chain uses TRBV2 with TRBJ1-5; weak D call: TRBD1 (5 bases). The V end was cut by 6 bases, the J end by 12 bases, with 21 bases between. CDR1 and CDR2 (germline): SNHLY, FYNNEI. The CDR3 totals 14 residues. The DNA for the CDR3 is TGTGCCAGCAGGTCTACAGGATCAGCCGGACACCAGCATTTT. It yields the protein CASRSTGSAGHQHF.

This CDR3 reads CASSIDPGQGNTEAFF. DNA of the CDR3: TGTGCCAGTAGTATAGACCCGGGACAGGGGAACACTGAAGCTTTCTTT. This chain links TRBV19 with TRBJ1-1, with 9 bases aligning to TRBD1. The junction had 3 bases not matched to a gene; V was cut back by 0 bases and J by 1 base. CDR1 and CDR2 (germline): LNHDA, SQIVND (reference sequence). This CDR3 spans 16 amino acids.

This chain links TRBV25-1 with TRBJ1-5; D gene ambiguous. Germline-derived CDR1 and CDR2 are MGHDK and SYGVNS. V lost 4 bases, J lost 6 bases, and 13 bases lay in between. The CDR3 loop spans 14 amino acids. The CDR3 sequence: CASSALTDFQPQHF. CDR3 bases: TGTGCCAGCAGTGCCCTCACAGACTTTCAGCCCCAGCATTTT.

This CDR3 reads CSVEDSGEKLFF. CDR3 DNA sequence: TGCAGCGTTGAAGATTCAGGTGAAAAACTGTTTTTT. V gene TRBV29-1 combines with J gene TRBJ1-4; D is unclear. Germline values: CDR1 SQVTM, CDR2 ANQGSEA. The CDR3 consists of 12 residues. V was trimmed by 0 bases and J by 7 bases, leaving 6 bases between them.